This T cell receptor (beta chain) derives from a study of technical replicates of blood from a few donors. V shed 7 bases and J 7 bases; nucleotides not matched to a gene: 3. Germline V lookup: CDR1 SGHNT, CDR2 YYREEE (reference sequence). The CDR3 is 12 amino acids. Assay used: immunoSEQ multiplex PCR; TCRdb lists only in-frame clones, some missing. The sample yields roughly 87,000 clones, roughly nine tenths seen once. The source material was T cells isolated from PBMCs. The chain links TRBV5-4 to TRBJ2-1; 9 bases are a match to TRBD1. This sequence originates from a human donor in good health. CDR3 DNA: TGTGCCAGCCTCGACAGGGGGAATGAGCAGTTCTTC. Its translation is CASLDRGNEQFF.